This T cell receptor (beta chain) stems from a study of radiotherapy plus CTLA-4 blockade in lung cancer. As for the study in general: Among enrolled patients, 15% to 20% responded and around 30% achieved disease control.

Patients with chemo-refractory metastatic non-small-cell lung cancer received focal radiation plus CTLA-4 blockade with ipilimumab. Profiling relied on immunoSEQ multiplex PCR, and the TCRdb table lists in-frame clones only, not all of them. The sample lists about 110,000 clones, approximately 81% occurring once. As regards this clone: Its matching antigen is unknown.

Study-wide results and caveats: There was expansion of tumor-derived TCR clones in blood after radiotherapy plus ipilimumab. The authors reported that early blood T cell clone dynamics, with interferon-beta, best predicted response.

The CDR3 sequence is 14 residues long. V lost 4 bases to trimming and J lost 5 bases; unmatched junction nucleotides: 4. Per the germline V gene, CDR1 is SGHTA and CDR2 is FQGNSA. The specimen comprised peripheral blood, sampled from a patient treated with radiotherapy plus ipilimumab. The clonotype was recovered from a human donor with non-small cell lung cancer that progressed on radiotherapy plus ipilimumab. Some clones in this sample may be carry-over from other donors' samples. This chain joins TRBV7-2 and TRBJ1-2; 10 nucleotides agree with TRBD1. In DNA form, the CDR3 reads TGTGCCAGCAGCTCATGGACAGGGGGGTATGGCTACACCTTC. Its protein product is CASSSWTGGYGYTF.